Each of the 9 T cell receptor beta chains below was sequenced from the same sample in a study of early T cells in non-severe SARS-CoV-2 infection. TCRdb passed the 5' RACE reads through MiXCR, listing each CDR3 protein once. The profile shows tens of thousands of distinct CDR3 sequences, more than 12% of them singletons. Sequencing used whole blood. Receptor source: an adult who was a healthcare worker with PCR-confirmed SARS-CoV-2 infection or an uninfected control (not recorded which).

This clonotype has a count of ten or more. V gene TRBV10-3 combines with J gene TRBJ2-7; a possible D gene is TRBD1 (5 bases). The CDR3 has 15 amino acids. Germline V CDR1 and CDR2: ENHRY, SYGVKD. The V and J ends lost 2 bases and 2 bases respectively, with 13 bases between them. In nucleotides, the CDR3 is TGTGCCATCAGTGAGGGGGCAGGGTGGACCTACGAGCAGTACTTC. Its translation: CAISEGAGWTYEQYF.

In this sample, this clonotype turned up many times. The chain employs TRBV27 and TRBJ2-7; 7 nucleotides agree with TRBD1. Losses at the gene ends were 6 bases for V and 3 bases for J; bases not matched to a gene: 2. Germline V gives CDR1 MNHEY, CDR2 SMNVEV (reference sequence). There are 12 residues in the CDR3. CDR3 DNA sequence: TGTGCCAGCAGCCCAGGGGGCTACGAGCAGTACTTC. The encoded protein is CASSPGGYEQYF.

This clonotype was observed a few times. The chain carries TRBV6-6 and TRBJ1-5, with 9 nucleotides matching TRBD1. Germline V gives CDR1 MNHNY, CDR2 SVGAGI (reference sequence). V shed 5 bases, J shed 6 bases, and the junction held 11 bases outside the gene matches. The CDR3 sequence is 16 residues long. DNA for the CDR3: TGTGCCAGCAGTCCGAAGCGGGACAGGGAAGGTCAGCCCCAGCATTTT. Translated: CASSPKRDREGQPQHF.

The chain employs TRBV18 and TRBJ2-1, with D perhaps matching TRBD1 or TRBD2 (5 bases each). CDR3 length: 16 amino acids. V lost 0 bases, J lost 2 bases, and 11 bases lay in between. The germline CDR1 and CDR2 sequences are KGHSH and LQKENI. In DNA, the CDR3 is TGTGCCAGCTCACCACCTGGGACGGCTACCTACAATGAGCAGTTCTTC. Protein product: CASSPPGTATYNEQFF.

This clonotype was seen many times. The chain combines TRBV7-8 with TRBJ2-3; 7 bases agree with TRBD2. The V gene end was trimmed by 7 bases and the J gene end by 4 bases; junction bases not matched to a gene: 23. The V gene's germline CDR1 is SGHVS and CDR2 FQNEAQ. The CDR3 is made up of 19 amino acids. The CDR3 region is CASTRKGPFGGRIADTQYF. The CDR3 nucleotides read TGTGCCAGCACCAGAAAGGGTCCTTTTGGCGGGAGAATAGCAGATACGCAGTATTTT.

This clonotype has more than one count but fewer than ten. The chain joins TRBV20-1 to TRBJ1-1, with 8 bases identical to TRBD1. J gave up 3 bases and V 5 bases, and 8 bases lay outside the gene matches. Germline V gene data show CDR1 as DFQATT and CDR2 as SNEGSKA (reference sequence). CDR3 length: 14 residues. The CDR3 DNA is TGCAGTGCTGGGACAATCAGGGGGCACACTGAAGCTTTCTTT. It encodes CSAGTIRGHTEAFF.

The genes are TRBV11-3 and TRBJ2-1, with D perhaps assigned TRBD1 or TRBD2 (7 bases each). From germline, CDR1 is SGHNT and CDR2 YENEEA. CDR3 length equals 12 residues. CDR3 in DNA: TGTGTCTCCACAGGGGAGGGCGATGAGCAGTTCTTC. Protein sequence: CVSTGEGDEQFF.

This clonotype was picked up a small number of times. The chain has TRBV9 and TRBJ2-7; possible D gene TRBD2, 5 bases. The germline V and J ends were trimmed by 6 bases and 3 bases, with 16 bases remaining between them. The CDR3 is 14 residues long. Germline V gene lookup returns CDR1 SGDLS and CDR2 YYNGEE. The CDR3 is CASNGGGRDYEQYF. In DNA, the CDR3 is TGTGCCAGCAACGGTGGAGGACGGGACTACGAGCAGTACTTC. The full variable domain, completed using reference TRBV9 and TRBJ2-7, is DSGVTQTPKHLITATGQRVTLRCSPRSGDLSVYWYQQSLDQGLQFLIQYYNGEERAKGNILERFSAQQFPDLHSELNLSSLELGDSALYFCASNGGGRDYEQYFGPGTRLTVT.

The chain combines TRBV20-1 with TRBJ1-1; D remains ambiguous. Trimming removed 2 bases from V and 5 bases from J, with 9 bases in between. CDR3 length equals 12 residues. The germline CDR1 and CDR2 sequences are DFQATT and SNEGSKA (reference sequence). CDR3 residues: CSARLDKTEAFF. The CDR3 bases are TGCAGTGCTAGACTTGACAAAACTGAAGCTTTCTTT.